The 8 T cell receptor beta chains below all came from one sample that was sequenced in a study of cytomegalovirus exposure and HLA in healthy donors (dated by TCRdb to about 2017). Library creation used the immunoSEQ multiplex PCR assay. A mixture of 60 forward primers for TCR Vbeta segments and 13 reverse primers for TCR Jbeta segments was used in the multiplex PCR. In its TCRdb copy, this immuneACCESS table keeps in-frame sequences only and misses some clones. Where compared with another copy, unresolved V genes explain less than half of these, and the others have no known cause. This sample comprises 200,000 to 250,000 clones, 65% to 80% of them detected only once. Clones ranked in the top ten supply 0.2% to 0.25% of the sample. Sequenced material: PBMCs. All receptors come from a girl aged 2 to 10 in good health and CMV-seronegative.

V gene TRBV9 combines with J gene TRBJ2-7; possible D gene TRBD2, 5 bases. V gave up 2 bases and J gave up 5 bases, with 11 bases separating them. Germline lookup yields CDR1 SGDLS and CDR2 YYNGEE. The CDR3 contains 13 residues. Here the CDR3 DNA reads TGTGCCAGCAGCGTGGGCGTCGGGGACGAGCAGTACTTC. It yields the protein CASSVGVGDEQYF.

CDR3: CASKVLAGDHEQYF. The DNA of the CDR3 is TGCGCCAGCAAGGTGCTAGCGGGGGACCACGAGCAGTACTTC. This chain links TRBV4-1 with TRBJ2-7, with 10 positions matching TRBD2. CDR1 and CDR2 from the germline V gene are MGHRA and YSYEKL. The V and J ends lost 7 bases and 5 bases, in that order; junction bases with no gene match: 8. The CDR3 totals 14 residues.

The chain employs TRBV29-1 and TRBJ1-1; a weak D match, TRBD1 (5 bases). Deletions cut 6 bases from V and 3 bases from J, with 11 bases between. From germline, CDR1 is SQVTM and CDR2 ANQGSEA. This CDR3 spans 12 amino acids. Here the CDR3 reads CSVQVGDTEAFF. DNA of the CDR3: TGCAGCGTACAGGTTGGCGACACTGAAGCTTTCTTT.

This sequence joins TRBV6-1 and TRBJ2-1; 7 nucleotides line up with TRBD2. From germline, CDR1 is MNHNS and CDR2 SASEGT. The CDR3 consists of 13 residues. The ends lost 3 bases at V and 5 bases at J; junction bases unmatched: 1. DNA for the CDR3: TGTGCCAGCAGTGAGCGGGAGCACAATGAGCAGTTCTTC. This sequence encodes CASSEREHNEQFF.

The chain employs TRBV4-1 and TRBJ1-1, with TRBD1 matching over 7 bases. Germline values: CDR1 MGHRA, CDR2 YSYEKL. This CDR3 has 13 amino acids. V lost 4 bases to trimming and J lost 3 bases; unmatched junction nucleotides: 2. The CDR3 DNA reads as TGCGCCAGCAGCCCTGACAGGGACACTGAAGCTTTCTTT. Translating gives CASSPDRDTEAFF.

The V and J genes are TRBV2 and TRBJ1-4; D perhaps matches TRBD1 (5 bases). V was cut by 1 base and J by 8 bases, with 11 bases left in between. The CDR3 contains 14 residues. Germline V gene sequence: CDR1 SNHLY, CDR2 FYNNEI. Here the CDR3 reads CASSEGQGGEKLFF. CDR3 bases: TGTGCCAGCAGTGAAGGGCAGGGTGGGGAAAAACTGTTTTTT.

This clone showed up just once. The V gene is TRBV27, the J gene TRBJ2-1; D perhaps matches TRBD2 (5 bases). V was clipped by 7 bases and J by 5 bases, with 15 bases between them. CDR3 size: 14 residues. Looked up from germline, CDR1 is MNHEY and CDR2 is SMNVEV (reference sequence). CDR3 in amino acids: CASTKPGSNNEQFF. The DNA for the CDR3 is TGTGCCAGCACCAAACCGGGATCAAACAATGAGCAGTTCTTC.

The gene calls are TRBV19 and TRBJ2-2; 13 bases are a match to TRBD2. Germline CDR1 is LNHDA and CDR2 is SQIVND (reference sequence). This CDR3 is built from 18 residues. V shed 4 bases and J 2 bases; nucleotides not matched to a gene: 7. Written as DNA, the CDR3 is TGTGCCAGTAGTACCCGGACTAGCGGGAGCTATAACACCGGGGAGCTGTTTTTT. Translating it yields CASSTRTSGSYNTGELFF.